This entry describes one T cell receptor (beta chain). The sample belongs to a study of blood T cell repertoires in COVID-19. Study-wide background: The United States, Italy and Spain were the sources of the acute and convalescent COVID-19 samples.

Sequenced by immunoSEQ multiplex PCR; TCRdb stores in-frame clones only, minus some. The repertoire has 63,000 or so clones, under 90% of them found once; the top ten carry roughly 1.4%. V gave up 6 bases and J gave up 0 bases, with 19 bases separating them. Per germline, CDR1 SGDLS and CDR2 YYNGEE. This CDR3 spans 18 amino acids. The rearrangement uses TRBV9 and TRBJ2-6; D might be TRBD1 (7 bases). Material for sequencing was peripheral blood. The source of this sequence is a man aged 55 to 69 with acute or convalescent COVID-19. In DNA form, the CDR3 reads TGTGCCAGCACCCCTGGGGGGACAGTTGGCTCTGGGGCCAACGTCCTGACTTTC. Protein: CASTPGGTVGSGANVLTF.